The TCR beta chain described here comes from a study of regulatory T cells in long-lasting Graves disease. Time point of the sample: newly diagnosed GD, antithyroid drugs for less than 3 months. Following extraction of RNA from PBMCs, that RNA was used to make the TCR library. Notes on the study in general: TRBV28, TRBJ1-2 and TRBJ2-5 were segments that persistent disease favored.

In building TCR beta libraries, iRepertoire HTBI primers were used together with Arm-PCR of CDR3 regions. TCRdb used MiXCR to reprocess the multiplex PCR reads, holding one entry per CDR3 protein. This repertoire shows about 350,000 distinct CDR3 sequences, under 20% found once; its top ten account for 20% to 25%. In the case of this clonotype: Its antigen is still unknown.

V lost 2 bases, J lost 0 bases, and 9 bases lay in between. Germline V gene data show CDR1 as SGHRS and CDR2 as YFSETQ. The CDR3 extends over 15 amino acids. These sequences were also reported in another study, on T cells in Graves' hyperthyroidism and ophthalmopathy.

The chain couples TRBV5-1 to TRBJ2-1; D gene uncertain. This receptor was taken from a woman between 18 and 29 years old with Graves disease. The material was peripheral blood mononuclear cells (PBMCs), obtained at new diagnosis, from a patient treated with antithyroid drugs. The CDR3 region is CASSFTLGSYNEQFF. The DNA for the CDR3 is TGCGCCAGCAGCTTCACCTTGGGCTCCTACAATGAGCAGTTCTTC.